This TCR beta chain was identified during a study of CD8 T cells in Susac syndrome. The length of the CDR3 is 15 residues. The germline gives CDR1 SGDLS, CDR2 YYNGEE. Trimming stripped 6 bases from V and 5 bases from J, with 20 bases between. Negative isolation was used for CD8+ and CD4+ T cells and FACS enrichment for TEMRA cells. Random hexamers were used to reverse transcribe roughly 0.45 to 1 ug of RNA. Amplification of the TCR beta CDR3 was carried out by immunoSEQ multiplex PCR, which spanned a total of 54 Vbeta and 13 Jbeta segments. TCRdb re-called the immunoSEQ multiplex PCR reads through MiXCR, storing one row per CDR3 protein. The sample holds about 210,000 distinct CDR3 sequences, approximately 95% seen once.

The clonotype was recovered from a human donor with multiple sclerosis. The chain is built from TRBV9 and TRBJ1-1; D gene ambiguous. The sequenced sample consisted of CD4+ T cells from PBMCs. The chain's CDR3 is CASNPNPGWGTEAFF. CDR3 nucleotide sequence: TGTGCCAGCAACCCCAACCCGGGCTGGGGTACTGAAGCTTTCTTT.